The source of this TCR beta chain is a study of T cell responses to AZD1222 COVID-19 vaccine. Measured with immunoSEQ multiplex PCR; TCRdb has only the in-frame clones, and not every one. The sample records 80,000 to 90,000 clones, about 92% being singletons. Sequenced here: peripheral blood, sampled on day 0 of AZD1222 vaccination. The sequence was obtained from an adult in good health.

The CDR3 protein is CAWSGGLHLDSPLHF. The CDR3 DNA reads as TGTGCCTGGAGTGGGGGGCTACATTTGGATTCACCCCTCCACTTT. The rearrangement joins TRBV30 to TRBJ1-6; D is possibly TRBD1 (6 bases). Germline CDR1 GTSNPN, CDR2 SVGIG (reference sequence). V lost 1 base, J lost 8 bases, and 15 bases lay in between. The CDR3 spans 15 residues.